In its sample, the clone carrying this TCR beta chain was seen a few times. What it binds is not known. Preparation of TCR beta libraries was done by quantitative 5'-RACE with molecular barcodes. TCRdb itself ran the 5' RACE reads through MiXCR, one entry per CDR3 protein. The repertoire holds about 510,000 distinct CDR3 sequences, roughly 5% seen once, with around 3.5% in the top ten. V was clipped by 5 bases and J by 5 bases, with 15 bases between them. The CDR3 is 14 amino acids. CDR1 and CDR2 (germline): SGHAT, FQNNGV. The record originates from a study of CD8 T cells in ankylosing spondylitis. Findings of the study overall: In ankylosing spondylitis blood, a motif of seven or eight highly homologous TCR beta variants appeared characteristic. Reportedly, disease-linked clones are significantly enriched in ankylosing spondylitis patients' matched synovial fluid.

What was sequenced was blood, either unsorted or a sorted T cell fraction (not recorded which). The rearrangement links TRBV11-2 to TRBJ1-1; the D gene is possibly TRBD1 (6 bases). The receptor was derived from a male donor with ankylosing spondylitis. The CDR3 loop is CASSRITGWTEAFF. CDR3 coding DNA: TGTGCCAGCAGCCGCATCACAGGGTGGACTGAAGCTTTCTTT.